The 17 T cell receptor beta chains in this list originate from one sample, sequenced in a study of graft-versus-host responses after intestinal transplantation. The table came from immunoSEQ multiplex PCR; TCRdb's copy has only in-frame clones and leaves some out. This table has around 18,000 clones, 75% to 95% appearing once. Sequencing was performed on PBMCs, taken less than 400 days after transplant. All receptors derive from a human patient who received an intestinal transplant, so some T cells may come from the graft donor.

This chain joins TRBV28 and TRBJ2-7; 7 bases map to TRBD1. The CDR3 is 15 amino acids. CDR1 is MDHEN, CDR2 SYDVKM, per germline. The J segment lost 0 bases and the V segment lost 4 bases, leaving 6 bases of the junction unmatched. This chain's CDR3 is CASSSIRDSSYEQYF. DNA of the CDR3: TGTGCCAGCAGTTCTATCCGGGACAGCTCCTACGAGCAGTACTTC.

The rearrangement links TRBV7-3 to TRBJ2-1; 8 bases match TRBD2. Per the germline V gene, CDR1 is SGHTA and CDR2 is FQGTGA. Trimming removed 5 bases from V and 0 bases from J; junction bases left unmatched: 3. The CDR3 loop spans 15 amino acids. The CDR3 DNA sequence: TGTGCCAGCAGCAGAAGCGGGAGCTCCTACAATGAGCAGTTCTTC. This sequence encodes CASSRSGSSYNEQFF.

The chain has TRBV18 and TRBJ2-5; D is unclear. With 5 bases removed from V and 7 bases from J, the gap between germline ends came to 20 bases. Germline assignment: CDR1 KGHSH and CDR2 LQKENI. This CDR3 contains 15 residues. CDR3 coding DNA: TGTGCCAGCTCAAACGCCGGGCCCTCCTTGGGGACCCAGTACTTC. As protein: CASSNAGPSLGTQYF. The full variable domain, its missing parts supplied by reference TRBV18 and TRBJ2-5, is NAGVMQNPRHLVRRRGQEARLRCSPMKGHSHVYWYRQLPEEGLKFMVYLQKENIIDESGMPKERFSAEFPKEGPSILRIQQVVRGDSAAYFCASSNAGPSLGTQYFGPGTRLLVL.

The chain uses TRBV6-6 and TRBJ1-3; 10 bases agree with TRBD1. This CDR3 comprises 15 residues. The ends lost 4 bases at V and 4 bases at J; junction bases unmatched: 4. Germline lookup yields CDR1 MNHNY and CDR2 SVGAGI (reference sequence). For the CDR3, the DNA is TGTGCCAGCAGTTCCGGGACAGGGGTAGGAAACACCATATATTTT. Protein product: CASSSGTGVGNTIYF.

V and J are TRBV28 and TRBJ1-3, with a tentative D call TRBD1 (6 bases). The CDR3 has 15 residues. From germline, CDR1 is MDHEN and CDR2 SYDVKM. V was trimmed by 6 bases and J by 3 bases, leaving 15 bases between them. This CDR3 reads CASRRQGFDGNTIYF. The CDR3 nucleotides are TGTGCCAGCAGGCGGCAGGGGTTCGATGGAAACACCATATATTTT.

The J gene is TRBJ2-3, the V gene TRBV6-5; TRBD2 matches at 10 bases. Germline CDR1 is MNHEY and CDR2 is SVGAGI. The V segment lost 4 bases and the J segment 4 bases; nucleotides outside the gene matches: 8. The CDR3 covers 16 residues. CDR3 loop: CASSSPAGGSPDTQYF. In nucleotides, the CDR3 is TGTGCCAGCAGTTCCCCAGCGGGGGGGAGCCCAGATACGCAGTATTTT.

The chain is built from TRBV2 and TRBJ1-6; no firm D call. V was shortened by 6 bases and J by 8 bases, with 14 bases between the two germline ends. The CDR3 covers 14 residues. Germline V gives CDR1 SNHLY, CDR2 FYNNEI. CDR3 in amino acids: CASSDRPGYSPLHF. The DNA of the CDR3 is TGTGCCAGCAGCGACCGGCCGGGGTATTCACCCCTCCACTTT.

V is TRBV5-4 and J is TRBJ2-4; D is ambiguous. V dropped 1 base and J dropped 7 bases, with 9 bases sitting between them. Germline CDR1 is SGHNT and CDR2 is YYREEE (reference sequence). This CDR3 has 13 residues. This CDR3 is CASSLPAANIQYF. The CDR3 DNA follows: TGTGCCAGCAGCTTGCCGGCTGCTAACATTCAGTACTTC.

DNA for the CDR3: TGTGCCAGCAGCGTAGAAGGACTAGCCTACAATGAGCAGTTCTTC. It encodes CASSVEGLAYNEQFF. The J gene is TRBJ2-1, the V gene TRBV9; 7 bases fit TRBD2. Trimming removed 0 bases from V and 2 bases from J; junction bases left unmatched: 2. This CDR3 contains 15 residues. Germline CDR1 SGDLS, CDR2 YYNGEE. Full variable domain (rest looked up from reference TRBV9 and TRBJ2-1): DSGVTQTPKHLITATGQRVTLRCSPRSGDLSVYWYQQSLDQGLQFLIQYYNGEERAKGNILERFSAQQFPDLHSELNLSSLELGDSALYFCASSVEGLAYNEQFFGPGTRLTVL.

This chain links TRBV2 with TRBJ2-3; TRBD2 is a possible D gene (6 bases). The CDR3 sequence is 13 residues long. Germline CDR1 SNHLY, CDR2 FYNNEI. V was trimmed by 6 bases and J by 3 bases, leaving 10 bases between them. CDR3 in amino acids: CASRGGVTDTQYF. Written as DNA, the CDR3 is TGTGCCAGCAGGGGCGGGGTTACAGATACGCAGTATTTT.

This chain connects TRBV9 to TRBJ1-1; tentatively, D is TRBD1 (6 bases). Germline CDR1 is SGDLS and CDR2 is YYNGEE. Trimming left V 4 bases short and J 4 bases short, with 17 bases between. The CDR3 covers 15 residues. Here the CDR3 DNA reads TGTGCCAGCAGCAAAGGGGGGTCCAAGGCCACTGAAGCTTTCTTT. Translation: CASSKGGSKATEAFF.

The J gene is TRBJ2-3, the V gene TRBV2; D unresolved. There are 12 residues in the CDR3. Germline V lookup: CDR1 SNHLY, CDR2 FYNNEI. V lost 1 base and J lost 5, with 4 bases in between. The CDR3 sequence is CASSEGGDTQYF. CDR3 bases: TGTGCCAGCAGTGAAGGAGGAGATACGCAGTATTTT.

This chain links TRBV19 with TRBJ2-3; possible D gene TRBD1, 6 bases. CDR1 and CDR2 (germline): LNHDA, SQIVND (reference sequence). V was pared by 8 bases and J by 8 bases, with 20 bases between. The length of the CDR3 is 14 residues. The CDR3 loop is CASCLRDTGPTQYF. CDR3 nucleotides: TGTGCCAGTTGCTTACGGGACACTGGTCCTACGCAGTATTTT.

The J gene is TRBJ1-1, the V gene TRBV29-1; no firm D call. Trimming cost V 3 bases and J 5 bases, with 16 bases left between them. This CDR3 region has 14 residues. From germline, CDR1 is SQVTM and CDR2 ANQGSEA. The CDR3 region is CSVDDRGMGTEAFF. CDR3 nucleotides: TGCAGCGTTGATGATCGGGGAATGGGGACTGAAGCTTTCTTT.

This rearrangement joins TRBV2 to TRBJ2-3; the D gene could be TRBD1 or TRBD2 (6 bases each). This CDR3 is built from 14 residues. CDR1 SNHLY and CDR2 FYNNEI come from the germline V gene. V was pared by 11 bases and J by 1 base, with 16 bases between. CDR3 loop: CAGRGGLRTDTQYF. The DNA for the CDR3 is TGTGCCGGTAGAGGGGGACTCCGCACAGATACGCAGTATTTT.

CDR3 coding DNA: TGTGCCAGCAGTGAGATGACAGGTGATTATCAGCCCCAGCATTTT. Residues: CASSEMTGDYQPQHF. The V call is TRBV6-1, the J call TRBJ1-5; TRBD1 might be the D (6 bases). Per the germline V gene, CDR1 is MNHNS and CDR2 is SASEGT. There are 15 residues in the CDR3. V lost 3 bases and J lost 5, with 14 bases in between.

The rearrangement joins TRBV5-1 to TRBJ1-5; no clear D gene. The CDR3 is 15 amino acids. Germline lookup yields CDR1 SGHRS and CDR2 YFSETQ. The ends were cut back, 0 bases at V and 3 bases at J, with 10 bases in the middle. The CDR3 nucleotides read TGCGCCAGCAGCTTGGAAGGGTCCTTCAATCAGCCCCAGCATTTT. Protein: CASSLEGSFNQPQHF.